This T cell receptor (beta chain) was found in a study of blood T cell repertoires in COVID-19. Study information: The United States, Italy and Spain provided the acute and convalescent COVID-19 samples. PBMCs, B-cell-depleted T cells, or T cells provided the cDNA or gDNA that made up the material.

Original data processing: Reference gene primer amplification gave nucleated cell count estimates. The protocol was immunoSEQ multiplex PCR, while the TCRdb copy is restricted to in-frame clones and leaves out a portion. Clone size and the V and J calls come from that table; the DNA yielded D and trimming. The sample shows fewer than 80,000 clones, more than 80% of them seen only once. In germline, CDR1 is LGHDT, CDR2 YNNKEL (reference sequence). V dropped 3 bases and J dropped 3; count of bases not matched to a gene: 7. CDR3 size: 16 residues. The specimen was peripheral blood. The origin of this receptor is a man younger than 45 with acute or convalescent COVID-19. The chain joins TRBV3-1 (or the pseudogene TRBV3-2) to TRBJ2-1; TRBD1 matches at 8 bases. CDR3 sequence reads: CASSQPGTGHYNEQFF. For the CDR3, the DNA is TGTGCCAGCAGCCAGCCCGGGACAGGACACTACAATGAGCAGTTCTTC.